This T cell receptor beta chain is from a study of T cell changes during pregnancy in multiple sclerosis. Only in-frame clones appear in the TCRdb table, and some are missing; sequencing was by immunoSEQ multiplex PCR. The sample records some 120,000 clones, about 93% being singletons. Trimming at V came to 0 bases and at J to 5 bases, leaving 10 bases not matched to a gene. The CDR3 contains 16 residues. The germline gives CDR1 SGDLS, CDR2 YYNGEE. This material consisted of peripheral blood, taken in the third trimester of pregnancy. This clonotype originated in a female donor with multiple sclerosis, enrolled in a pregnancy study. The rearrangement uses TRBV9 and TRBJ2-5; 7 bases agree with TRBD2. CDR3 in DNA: TGTGCCAGCAGCGTAGCTACCGGCGGGGGAGGGGAGACCCAGTACTTC. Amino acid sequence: CASSVATGGGGETQYF.